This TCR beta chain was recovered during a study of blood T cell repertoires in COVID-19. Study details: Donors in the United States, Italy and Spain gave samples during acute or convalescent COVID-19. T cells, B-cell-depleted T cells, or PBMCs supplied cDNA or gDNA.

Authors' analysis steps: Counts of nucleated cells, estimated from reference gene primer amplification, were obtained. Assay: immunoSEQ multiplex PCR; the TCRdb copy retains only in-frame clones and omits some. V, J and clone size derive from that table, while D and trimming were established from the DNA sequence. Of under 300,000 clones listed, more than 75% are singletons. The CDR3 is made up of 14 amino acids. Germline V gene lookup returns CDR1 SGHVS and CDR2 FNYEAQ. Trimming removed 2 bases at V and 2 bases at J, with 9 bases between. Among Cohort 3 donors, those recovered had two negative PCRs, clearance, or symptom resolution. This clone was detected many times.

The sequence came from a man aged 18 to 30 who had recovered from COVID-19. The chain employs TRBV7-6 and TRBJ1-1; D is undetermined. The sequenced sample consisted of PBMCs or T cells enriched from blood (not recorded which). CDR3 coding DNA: TGTGCCAGCAGCTTATTGCAGGCCAACACTGAAGCTTTCTTT. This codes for CASSLLQANTEAFF. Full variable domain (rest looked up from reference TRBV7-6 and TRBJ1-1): GAGVSQSPRYKVTKRGQDVALRCDPISGHVSLYWYRQALGQGPEFLTYFNYEAQQDKSGLPNDRFSAERPEGSISTLTIQRTEQRDSAMYRCASSLLQANTEAFFGQGTRLTVV.